This is a list of T cell receptor beta chains from one sample in a study of shared clonotypes between healthy human individuals. Method: immunoSEQ multiplex PCR; TCRdb's copy keeps in-frame clones and lacks some. The table includes about 1.1 million clones, approximately 80% detected once. The sequenced material came from memory CD4+ T cells from PBMCs. The receptors here all came from a young man in good health. Some clones in this sample may be carry-over from other donors' samples. Both conserved end residues are part of each CDR3. D genes are given only for firm matches. Size is stated for part of the rows, as once, few or many counts, or as a class when the clone is expanded.

abundance	j_gene	v_gene	d_gene	CDR3nt	CDR3aa
once	TRBJ2-2	TRBV5-4	.	TGTGCCAGCAGCTTGGTTACAGGGATAACCGGGGAGCTGTTTTTT	CASSLVTGITGELFF
.	TRBJ2-1	TRBV2	TRBD2	TGTGCCAGCAAGGGTAGGACTAGCGGTTACAATGAGCAGTTCTTC	CASKGRTSGYNEQFF
many	TRBJ1-1	TRBV4-2	TRBD1	TGTGCCAGCAGCCAAGAGACAGGGATCACTGAAGCTTTCTTT	CASSQETGITEAFF
.	TRBJ2-5	TRBV4-1	.	TGCGCCAGCAGCCAAGATTACCGTGGGGAGACCCAGTACTTC	CASSQDYRGETQYF
.	TRBJ1-3	TRBV28	.	TGTGCCAGCAACGTGTTCAAGAGCTCTGGAAACACCATATATTTT	CASNVFKSSGNTIYF
.	TRBJ2-4	TRBV18	.	TGTGCCAGCTCACCACTAGGGACAAGCAAAAACATTCAGTACTTC	CASSPLGTSKNIQYF
once	TRBJ2-7	TRBV5-6	TRBD2	TGTGCCAGCAGCCCCAGATATGGACTAGCGGGAGGGGTCTCCTACGAGCAGTACTTC	CASSPRYGLAGGVSYEQYF
.	TRBJ2-2	TRBV6-5	.	TGTGCCAGCAGTTTGGGCAGGCCGAACACCGGGGAGCTGTTTTTT	CASSLGRPNTGELFF
few	TRBJ2-7	TRBV6-5	TRBD1	TGTGCCAGCAGTGACCGGGACAGCCACTACGAGCAGTACTTC	CASSDRDSHYEQYF
.	TRBJ2-7	TRBV2	.	TGTGCCAGCAGGTCGGGCCACCGGGACGAGCAGTACTTC	CASRSGHRDEQYF
.	TRBJ1-5	TRBV18	.	TGTGCCAGCTCACTGACAGATAGCAATCAGCCCCAGCATTTT	CASSLTDSNQPQHF
.	TRBJ2-2	TRBV6-1	.	TGTGCCAGCAGTGATTGGTCGGGGAGAAGTAACACCGGGGAGCTGTTTTTT	CASSDWSGRSNTGELFF
.	TRBJ1-1	TRBV4-3	.	TGCGCCAGCAGCCAAGCGGGGGCTAGGGGCACTGAAGCTTTCTTT	CASSQAGARGTEAFF
once	TRBJ2-7	TRBV7-9	.	TGTGCCAGCAGCCCTGCGGGGTTTAATTCCTACGAGCAGTACTTC	CASSPAGFNSYEQYF